This is a list of T cell receptor beta chains from one sample in a study of cytomegalovirus exposure and HLA in healthy donors. Clones were sequenced by immunoSEQ multiplex PCR, and TCRdb holds only the in-frame ones, with some missing. The table records 200,000 to 300,000 clones, roughly 90% of them present only once. Specimen: PBMCs. The receptors derive from a man between 18 and 35 years old in good health and CMV-seropositive. Each CDR3 is given with its conserved first and last residue. A D gene is named only where the DNA matches it firmly. Size values are once, few and many counts, or a class for expanded clones, and some rows have none.

TRBJ2-7 | . | TRBD2 | TRBV27 | 18 | CASSLSGAERGYSYEQYF | TGTGCCAGCAGTTTATCAGGGGCAGAGCGGGGCTACTCCTACGAGCAGTACTTC
TRBJ2-5 | . | TRBD1 | TRBV9 | 14 | CASSVGEGAGLQYF | TGTGCCAGCAGCGTAGGAGAGGGGGCGGGTTTACAGTACTTC
TRBJ2-3 | . | . | TRBV29-1 | 12 | CSAGISTDTQYF | TGCAGCGCAGGGATTAGCACAGATACGCAGTATTTT
TRBJ2-1 | . | TRBD2 | TRBV6-5 | 16 | CASSYLAGGPVGEQFF | TGTGCCAGCAGTTATTTGGCGGGAGGGCCCGTAGGTGAGCAGTTCTTC
TRBJ2-5 | . | . | TRBV29-1 | 12 | CSFGQSQETQYF | TGCAGCTTCGGACAGTCCCAAGAGACCCAGTACTTC
TRBJ1-3 | . | TRBD1 | TRBV7-9 | 16 | CASRPDKTGGANTIYF | TGTGCCAGCAGACCAGACAAAACAGGGGGGGCGAACACCATATATTTT
TRBJ2-1 | . | . | TRBV6-1 | 15 | CASFSGDRRVNEQFF | TGTGCCAGTTTCTCTGGAGACAGAAGAGTCAATGAGCAGTTCTTC
TRBJ1-2 | once | TRBD1 | TRBV13 | 15 | CASSLEDRVFRGYTF | TGTGCCAGCAGCTTAGAGGACAGGGTTTTCCGTGGCTACACCTTC
TRBJ1-2 | . | . | TRBV2 | 16 | CASRRRRDPWNYGYTF | TGTGCCAGCAGACGCCGCCGGGACCCTTGGAACTATGGCTACACCTTC
TRBJ2-5 | . | . | TRBV19 | 14 | CASSAGRHEGTQYF | TGTGCCAGTAGTGCTGGGCGCCACGAAGGGACCCAGTACTTC
TRBJ2-7 | . | TRBD2 | TRBV5-1 | 16 | CASSLSRTSGSYEQYF | TGCGCCAGCAGCTTGAGTCGGACTAGCGGATCCTACGAGCAGTACTTC
TRBJ2-7 | . | . | TRBV7-2 | 14 | CASSPDRNTYEQYF | TGTGCCAGCAGCCCGGACAGAAACACCTACGAGCAGTACTTC
TRBJ2-4 | . | TRBD2 | TRBV4-1 | 17 | CASSQGLARLAKNIQYF | TGCGCCAGCAGTCAGGGACTAGCGCGACTAGCCAAAAACATTCAGTACTTC
TRBJ2-7 | . | . | TRBV6-1 | 15 | CASSESVGPGYEQYF | TGTGCCAGCAGTGAGTCTGTAGGGCCCGGCTACGAGCAGTACTTC
TRBJ2-3 | . | . | TRBV7-9 | 14 | CASSPGGGADTQYF | TGTGCCAGCAGCCCGGGGGGCGGGGCAGATACGCAGTATTTT
TRBJ2-5 | once | TRBD2 | TRBV27 | 16 | CASSYRGTSANEAQYF | TGTGCCAGCAGTTACCGCGGGACTAGCGCGAACGAGGCCCAGTACTTC
TRBJ1-5 | . | . | TRBV5-1 | 14 | CASSQGNSNQPQHF | TGCGCCAGCTCACAGGGTAATAGCAATCAGCCCCAGCATTTT
TRBJ2-7 | . | . | TRBV7-8 | 14 | CASSLTTGLFEQYF | TGTGCCAGCAGCTTAACTACAGGACTATTCGAGCAGTACTTC
TRBJ2-1 | . | TRBD1 | TRBV7-2 | 13 | CASSRTGGNEQFF | TGTGCCAGCAGCCGGACAGGGGGGAATGAGCAGTTCTTC
TRBJ2-7 | . | . | TRBV4-1 | 15 | CASSQERGLSYEQYF | TGCGCCAGCAGCCAAGAGAGGGGACTCTCCTACGAGCAGTACTTC
TRBJ2-7 | once | TRBD1 | TRBV5-1 | 15 | CASSSPGQGFHEQYF | TGCGCCAGCAGCTCGCCGGGACAGGGTTTCCACGAGCAGTACTTC
TRBJ1-1 | . | . | TRBV28 | 16 | CASSLVDSVGPREAFF | TGTGCCAGCAGTTTAGTAGACAGCGTGGGGCCCAGAGAAGCTTTCTTT
TRBJ1-1 | . | . | TRBV29-1 | 13 | CSAGRRAETEAFF | TGCAGCGCTGGCCGTAGGGCAGAGACTGAAGCTTTCTTT
TRBJ2-1 | . | TRBD1 | TRBV19 | 15 | CASRGQGTHYNEQFF | TGTGCCAGTAGGGGACAGGGGACCCATTACAATGAGCAGTTCTTC
TRBJ2-7 | . | . | TRBV7-8 | 14 | CASSFRQPAGEQYF | TGTGCCAGCAGCTTCCGACAGCCTGCCGGGGAGCAGTACTTC
TRBJ1-4 | . | . | TRBV5-1 | 11 | CASSLGEKLFF | TGCGCCAGCAGCTTGGGTGAAAAACTGTTTTTT
TRBJ2-7 | . | . | TRBV6-6 | 15 | CASSYSDSESYEQYF | TGTGCCAGCAGTTACTCGGACTCCGAATCCTACGAGCAGTACTTC
TRBJ2-7 | . | . | TRBV7-2 | 14 | CASSGGSVSYEQYF | TGTGCCAGCAGCGGGGGGTCGGTCTCCTACGAGCAGTACTTC
TRBJ2-1 | . | . | TRBV7-2 | 13 | CASSLTVLDEQFF | TGTGCCAGCAGCTTAACGGTCCTTGATGAGCAGTTCTTC
TRBJ1-1 | once | . | TRBV6-1 | 14 | CASSEVGQNTEAFF | TGTGCCAGCAGTGAGGTCGGGCAGAACACTGAAGCTTTCTTT
TRBJ2-1 | few | TRBD2 | TRBV5-4 | 18 | CASSSWGLAGRSYNEQFF | TGTGCCAGCAGCTCCTGGGGGCTAGCGGGTCGCTCCTACAATGAGCAGTTCTTC